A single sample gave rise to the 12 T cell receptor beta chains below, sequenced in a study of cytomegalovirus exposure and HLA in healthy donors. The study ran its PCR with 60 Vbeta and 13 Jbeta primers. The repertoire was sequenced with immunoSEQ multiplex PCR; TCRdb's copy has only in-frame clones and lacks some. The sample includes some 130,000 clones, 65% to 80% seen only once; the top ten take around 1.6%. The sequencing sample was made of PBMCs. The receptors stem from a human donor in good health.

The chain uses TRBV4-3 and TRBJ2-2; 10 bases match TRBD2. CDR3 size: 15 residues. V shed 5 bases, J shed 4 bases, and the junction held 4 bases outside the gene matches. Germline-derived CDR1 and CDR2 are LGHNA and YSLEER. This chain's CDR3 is CASSARTSGTGELFF. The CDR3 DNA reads TGCGCCAGCAGCGCCCGGACTAGCGGCACCGGGGAGCTGTTTTTT.

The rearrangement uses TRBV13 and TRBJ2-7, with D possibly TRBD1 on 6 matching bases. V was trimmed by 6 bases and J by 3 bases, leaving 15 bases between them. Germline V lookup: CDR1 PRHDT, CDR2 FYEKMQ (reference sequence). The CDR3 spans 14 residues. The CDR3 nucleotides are TGTGCCAGCAGACGAGGAGGACAGAGCTACGAGCAGTACTTC. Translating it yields CASRRGGQSYEQYF.

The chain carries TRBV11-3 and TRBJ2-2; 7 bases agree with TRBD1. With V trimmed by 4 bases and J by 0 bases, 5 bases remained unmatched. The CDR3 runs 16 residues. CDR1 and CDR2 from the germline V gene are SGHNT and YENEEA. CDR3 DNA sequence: TGTGCCAGCAGCTCAGGACAGGTGTCGAACACCGGGGAGCTGTTTTTT. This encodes CASSSGQVSNTGELFF.

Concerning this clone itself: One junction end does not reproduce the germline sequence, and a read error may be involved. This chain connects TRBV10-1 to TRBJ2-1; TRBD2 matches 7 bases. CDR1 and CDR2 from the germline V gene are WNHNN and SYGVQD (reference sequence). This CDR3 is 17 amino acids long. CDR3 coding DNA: TGCGCCAGCAGTGGGGGGTACCGGGACTACTCCCACAATGAGCAGTTCTTC. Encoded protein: CASSGGYRDYSHNEQFF.

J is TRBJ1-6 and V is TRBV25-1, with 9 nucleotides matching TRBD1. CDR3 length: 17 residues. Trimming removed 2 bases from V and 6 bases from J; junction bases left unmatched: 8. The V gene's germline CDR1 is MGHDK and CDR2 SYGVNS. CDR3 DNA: TGTGCCAGCAGTGAAGTTACCGGGACAGGGCCTAATTCACCCCTCCACTTT. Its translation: CASSEVTGTGPNSPLHF. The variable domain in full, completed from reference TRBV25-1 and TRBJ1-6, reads EADIYQTPRYLVIGTGKKITLECSQTMGHDKMYWYQQDPGMELHLIHYSYGVNSTEKGDLSSESTVSRIRTEHFPLTLESARPSHTSQYLCASSEVTGTGPNSPLHFGNGTRLTVT.

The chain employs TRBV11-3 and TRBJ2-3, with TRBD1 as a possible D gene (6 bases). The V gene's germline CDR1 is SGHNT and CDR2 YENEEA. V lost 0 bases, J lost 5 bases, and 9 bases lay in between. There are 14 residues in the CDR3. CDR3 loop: CASSLDATGDTQYF. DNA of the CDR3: TGTGCCAGCAGCTTAGATGCGACAGGAGATACGCAGTATTTT.

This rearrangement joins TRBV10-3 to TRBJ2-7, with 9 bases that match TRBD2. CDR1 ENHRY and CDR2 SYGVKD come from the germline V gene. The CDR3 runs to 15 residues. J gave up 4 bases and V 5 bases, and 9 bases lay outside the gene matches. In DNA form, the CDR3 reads TGTGCCATCAGTTCCGGGACTAGCCTCCTGTACGAGCAGTACTTC. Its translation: CAISSGTSLLYEQYF.

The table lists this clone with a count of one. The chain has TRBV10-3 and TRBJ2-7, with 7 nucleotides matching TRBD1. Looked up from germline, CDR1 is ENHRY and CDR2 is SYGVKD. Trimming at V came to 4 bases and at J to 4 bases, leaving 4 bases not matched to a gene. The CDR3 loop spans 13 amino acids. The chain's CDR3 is CAISGTGNYEQYF. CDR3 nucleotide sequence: TGTGCCATCAGTGGGACAGGTAATTACGAGCAGTACTTC.

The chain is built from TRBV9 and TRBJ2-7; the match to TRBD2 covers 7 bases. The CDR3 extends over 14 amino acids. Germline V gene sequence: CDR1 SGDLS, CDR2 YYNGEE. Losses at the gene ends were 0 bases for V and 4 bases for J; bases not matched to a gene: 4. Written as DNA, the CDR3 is TGTGCCAGCAGCGTAGGGGATAGCGGGTACGAGCAGTACTTC. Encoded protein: CASSVGDSGYEQYF. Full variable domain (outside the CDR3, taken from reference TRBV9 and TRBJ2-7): DSGVTQTPKHLITATGQRVTLRCSPRSGDLSVYWYQQSLDQGLQFLIQYYNGEERAKGNILERFSAQQFPDLHSELNLSSLELGDSALYFCASSVGDSGYEQYFGPGTRLTVT.

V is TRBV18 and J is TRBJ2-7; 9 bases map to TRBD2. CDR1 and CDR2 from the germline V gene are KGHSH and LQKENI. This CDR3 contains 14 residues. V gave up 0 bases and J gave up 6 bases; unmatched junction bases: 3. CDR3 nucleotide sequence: TGTGCCAGCTCACCACCTAGCGGGAGTCGCGAGCAGTACTTC. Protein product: CASSPPSGSREQYF.

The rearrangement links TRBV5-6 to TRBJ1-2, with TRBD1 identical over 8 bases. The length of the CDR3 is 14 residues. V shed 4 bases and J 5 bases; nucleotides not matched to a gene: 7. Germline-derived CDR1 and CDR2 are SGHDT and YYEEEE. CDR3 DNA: TGTGCCAGCAGCATCGGGACAGGCCGTTATGGCTACACCTTC. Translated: CASSIGTGRYGYTF.

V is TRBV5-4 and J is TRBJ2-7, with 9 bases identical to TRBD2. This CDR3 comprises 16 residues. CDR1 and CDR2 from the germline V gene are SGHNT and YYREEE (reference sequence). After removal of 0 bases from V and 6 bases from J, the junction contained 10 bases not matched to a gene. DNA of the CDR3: TGTGCCAGCAGCTTGGGCGCGGGAGGGCCGGGTATCGAGCAGTACTTC. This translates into CASSLGAGGPGIEQYF.